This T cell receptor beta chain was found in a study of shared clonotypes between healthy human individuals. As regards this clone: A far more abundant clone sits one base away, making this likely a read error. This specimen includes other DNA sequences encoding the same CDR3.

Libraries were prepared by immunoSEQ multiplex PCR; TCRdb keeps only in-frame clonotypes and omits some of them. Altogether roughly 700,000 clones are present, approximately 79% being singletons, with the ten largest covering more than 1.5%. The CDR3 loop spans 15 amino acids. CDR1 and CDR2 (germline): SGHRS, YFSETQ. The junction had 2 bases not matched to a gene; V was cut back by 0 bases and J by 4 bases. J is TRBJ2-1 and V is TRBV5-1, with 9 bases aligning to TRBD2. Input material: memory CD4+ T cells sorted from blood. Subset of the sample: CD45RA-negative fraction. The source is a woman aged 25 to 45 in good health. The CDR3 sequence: CASSLATSGYNEQFF. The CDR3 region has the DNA TGCGCCAGCAGCTTGGCCACTAGCGGGTACAATGAGCAGTTCTTC.